Each of the 13 T cell receptor beta chains below was sequenced from the same sample in a study of cytomegalovirus exposure and HLA in healthy donors. 13 Jbeta primers and 60 Vbeta primers were used for the PCR. Assay used: immunoSEQ multiplex PCR; TCRdb lists only in-frame clones, some missing. The sample records 100,000 to 150,000 clones, approximately 76% being singletons. The sample comprised PBMCs. The receptors come from a man aged 50 or older in good health and CMV-seropositive.

This rearrangement joins TRBV5-3 to TRBJ2-3; D is ambiguous. TRBV5-3 is known as an ORF, though its function is uncertain. V lost 8 bases and J lost 1, with 14 bases in between. The CDR3 extends over 14 amino acids. Here the CDR3 DNA reads TGTGCCAGGAAGGAAGCGAGCGGCACAGATACGCAGTATTTT. Its translation is CARKEASGTDTQYF.

The chain carries TRBV5-1 and TRBJ1-3, with D possibly matching TRBD1 (5 bases). Looked up from germline, CDR1 is SGHRS and CDR2 is YFSETQ. CDR3 length equals 17 residues. Trimming stripped 0 bases from V and 0 bases from J, with 13 bases between. In DNA form, the CDR3 reads TGCGCCAGCAGCTTGGAGTGGGCAGGGAACTCTGGAAACACCATATATTTT. Translation gives CASSLEWAGNSGNTIYF. The full variable domain, in which reference TRBV5-1 and TRBJ1-3 provide the parts outside the CDR3, is KAGVTQTPRYLIKTRGQQVTLSCSPISGHRSVSWYQQTPGQGLQFLFEYFSETQRNKGNFPGRFSGRQFSNSRSEMNVSTLELGDSALYLCASSLEWAGNSGNTIYFGEGSWLTVV.

V is TRBV18 and J is TRBJ2-5, with a weak D call TRBD2 (6 bases). CDR1 is KGHSH, CDR2 LQKENI, per germline. CDR3 length: 16 amino acids. V was clipped by 3 bases and J by 1 base, with 15 bases between them. The CDR3 bases are TGTGCCAGCTCACCTCAACGGGGGTCGATCCAAGAGACCCAGTACTTC. This encodes CASSPQRGSIQETQYF.

The V and J genes are TRBV4-3 and TRBJ1-4; a possible D gene is TRBD1 (6 bases). This CDR3 spans 15 amino acids. Trimming cost V 0 bases and J 6 bases, with 11 bases left between them. The germline CDR1 and CDR2 sequences are LGHNA and YSLEER. The CDR3 sequence: CASSQETGRDEKLFF. Written as DNA, the CDR3 is TGCGCCAGCAGCCAAGAAACAGGGCGGGATGAAAAACTGTTTTTT.

CDR3 DNA sequence: TGTGCCAGCAGCCCGATAAGCGGGAGGGTCAAAAACATTCAGTACTTC. Translating gives CASSPISGRVKNIQYF. The genes are TRBV11-2 and TRBJ2-4; 10 positions match TRBD2. The CDR3 loop spans 16 amino acids. V was clipped by 5 bases and J by 3 bases; unmatched bases: 7. From germline, CDR1 is SGHAT and CDR2 FQNNGV.

The chain links TRBV5-4 to TRBJ2-4; D might be TRBD1 (6 bases). In germline, CDR1 is SGHNT, CDR2 YYREEE (reference sequence). The CDR3 runs 12 residues. Between the trimmed V and J ends, which lost 4 bases and 9 bases, there was a span of 11 bases. CDR3 sequence: CASSPGEGIQYF. CDR3 DNA: TGTGCCAGCAGCCCAGGGGAAGGCATTCAGTACTTC. Variable domain in full (rest from reference TRBV5-4 and TRBJ2-4): ETGVTQSPTHLIKTRGQQVTLRCSSQSGHNTVSWYQQALGQGPQFIFQYYREEENGRGNFPPRFSGLQFPNYSSELNVNALELDDSALYLCASSPGEGIQYFGAGTRLSVL.

The chain employs TRBV28 and TRBJ2-3, with 7 bases fitting TRBD1. CDR3 length: 21 residues. With V trimmed by 6 bases and J by 0 bases, 24 bases remained unmatched. Germline values: CDR1 MDHEN, CDR2 SYDVKM. Here the CDR3 reads CASRPRRLSIVTGTSTDTQYF. DNA of the CDR3: TGTGCCAGCAGGCCCCGCAGGCTGTCGATCGTGACAGGGACGAGCACAGATACGCAGTATTTT.

The rearrangement links TRBV4-1 to TRBJ1-6; 7 bases fit TRBD1. The germline V gene encodes CDR1 MGHRA and CDR2 YSYEKL. Trimming took 2 bases from V and 0 from J; bases not matched to a gene: 16. The CDR3 has 21 residues. The CDR3 loop is CASSQYFLRGQESSYNSPLHF. Written as DNA, the CDR3 is TGCGCCAGCAGCCAATACTTTTTGCGAGGACAGGAGAGCTCCTATAATTCACCCCTCCACTTT.

The V and J genes are TRBV6-1 and TRBJ2-1; 7 bases are a match to TRBD1. Looked up from germline, CDR1 is MNHNS and CDR2 is SASEGT. The V and J ends lost 6 bases and 2 bases, in that order; junction bases with no gene match: 7. CDR3 length equals 15 residues. The CDR3 DNA sequence: TGTGCCAGCAGGCAGGGGGAAGGAGCCTACAATGAGCAGTTCTTC. Amino acids: CASRQGEGAYNEQFF.

The chain carries TRBV7-2 and TRBJ1-3; 7 bases align to TRBD1. After removal of 4 bases from V and 2 bases from J, the junction contained 11 bases not matched to a gene. CDR1 is SGHTA and CDR2 is FQGNSA in the germline V gene. There are 17 residues in the CDR3. The DNA of the CDR3 is TGTGCCAGCAGCTCAGACAGGGTGGCGGGCACTGGAAACACCATATATTTT. It yields the protein CASSSDRVAGTGNTIYF. Filled out from reference TRBV7-2 and TRBJ1-3, the complete variable domain reads GAGVSQSPSNKVTEKGKDVELRCDPISGHTALYWYRQSLGQGLEFLIYFQGNSAPDKSGLPSDRFSAERTGGSVSTLTIQRTQQEDSAVYLCASSSDRVAGTGNTIYFGEGSWLTVV.

The V call is TRBV11-2, the J call TRBJ2-5; tentatively, D is TRBD2 (5 bases). The V gene lost 3 bases and the J gene lost 0 bases, with 11 bases spanning the gap. CDR3 length equals 15 residues. In germline, CDR1 is SGHAT, CDR2 FQNNGV. Written as DNA, the CDR3 is TGTGCCAGCAGCTTGCAGTCCGGGGACCAAGAGACCCAGTACTTC. Its translation is CASSLQSGDQETQYF.

V and J are TRBV18 and TRBJ2-3; D might be TRBD1 (5 bases). V was cut by 6 bases and J by 0 bases, with 10 bases left in between. CDR1 is KGHSH and CDR2 is LQKENI in the germline V gene. This CDR3 spans 14 amino acids. The CDR3 loop is CASSRTLSTDTQYF. The CDR3 DNA is TGTGCCAGCTCGCGGACACTTAGCACAGATACGCAGTATTTT.

J is TRBJ2-5 and V is TRBV2; the match to TRBD2 covers 7 bases. Germline trimming cut 6 bases from V and 5 bases from J; bases unmatched to any gene: 6. The CDR3 is 13 residues long. Germline CDR1 is SNHLY and CDR2 is FYNNEI. In DNA, the CDR3 is TGTGCCAGCAGCGGGTACGGGGGGGAGACCCAGTACTTC. Translation: CASSGYGGETQYF.